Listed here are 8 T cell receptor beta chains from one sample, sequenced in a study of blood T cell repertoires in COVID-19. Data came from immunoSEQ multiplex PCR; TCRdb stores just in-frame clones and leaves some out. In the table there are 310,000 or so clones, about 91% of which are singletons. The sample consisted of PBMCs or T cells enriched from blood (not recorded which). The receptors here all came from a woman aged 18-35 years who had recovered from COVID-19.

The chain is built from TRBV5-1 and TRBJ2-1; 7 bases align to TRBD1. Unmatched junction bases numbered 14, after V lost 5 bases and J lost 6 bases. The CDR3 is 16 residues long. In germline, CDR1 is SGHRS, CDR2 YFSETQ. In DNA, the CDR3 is TGCGCCAGCAGTATCCAGGCGACAGGGATCCCCAATGAGCAGTTCTTC. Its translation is CASSIQATGIPNEQFF. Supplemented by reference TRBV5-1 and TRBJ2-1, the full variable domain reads KAGVTQTPRYLIKTRGQQVTLSCSPISGHRSVSWYQQTPGQGLQFLFEYFSETQRNKGNFPGRFSGRQFSNSRSEMNVSTLELGDSALYLCASSIQATGIPNEQFFGPGTRLTVL.

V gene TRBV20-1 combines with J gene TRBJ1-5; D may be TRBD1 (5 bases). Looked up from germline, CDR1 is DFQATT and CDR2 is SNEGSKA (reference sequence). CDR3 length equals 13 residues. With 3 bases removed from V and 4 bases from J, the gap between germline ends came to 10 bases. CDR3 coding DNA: TGCAGTGCTAGTTTTGACAGAAATCAGCCCCAGCATTTT. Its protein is CSASFDRNQPQHF.

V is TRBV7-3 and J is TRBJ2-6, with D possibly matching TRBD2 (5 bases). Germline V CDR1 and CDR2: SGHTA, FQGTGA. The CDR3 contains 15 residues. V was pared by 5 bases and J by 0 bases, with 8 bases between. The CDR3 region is CASSTRGSGANVLTF. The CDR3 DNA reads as TGTGCCAGCAGCACTCGGGGCTCTGGGGCCAACGTCCTGACTTTC.

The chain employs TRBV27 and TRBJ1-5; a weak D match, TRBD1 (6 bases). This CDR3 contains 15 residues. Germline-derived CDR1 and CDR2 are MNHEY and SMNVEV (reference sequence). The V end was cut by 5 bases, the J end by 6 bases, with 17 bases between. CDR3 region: CASSPEGGFGQPQHF. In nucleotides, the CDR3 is TGTGCCAGCAGTCCCGAGGGGGGGTTTGGTCAGCCCCAGCATTTT.

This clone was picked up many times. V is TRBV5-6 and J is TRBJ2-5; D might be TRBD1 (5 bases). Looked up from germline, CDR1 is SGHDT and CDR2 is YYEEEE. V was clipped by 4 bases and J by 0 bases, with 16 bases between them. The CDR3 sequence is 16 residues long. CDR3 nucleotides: TGTGCCAGCAGCCCTAGGTCAGGGATAAACCAAGAGACCCAGTACTTC. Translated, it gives CASSPRSGINQETQYF.

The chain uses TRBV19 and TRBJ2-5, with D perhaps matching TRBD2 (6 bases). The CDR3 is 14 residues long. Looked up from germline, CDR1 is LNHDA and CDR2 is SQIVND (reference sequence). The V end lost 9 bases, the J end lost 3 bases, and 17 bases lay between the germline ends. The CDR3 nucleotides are TGTGCCAGCAGTGAGCGGAGGGCCAAAGAGACCCAGTACTTC. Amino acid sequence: CASSERRAKETQYF.

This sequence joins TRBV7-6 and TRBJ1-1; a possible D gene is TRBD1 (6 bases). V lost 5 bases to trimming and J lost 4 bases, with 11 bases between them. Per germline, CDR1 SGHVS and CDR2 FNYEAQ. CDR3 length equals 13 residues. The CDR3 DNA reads TGTGCCAGCAGCCAACTAGGGGGCACTGAAGCTTTCTTT. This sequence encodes CASSQLGGTEAFF. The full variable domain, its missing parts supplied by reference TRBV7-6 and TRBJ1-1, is GAGVSQSPRYKVTKRGQDVALRCDPISGHVSLYWYRQALGQGPEFLTYFNYEAQQDKSGLPNDRFSAERPEGSISTLTIQRTEQRDSAMYRCASSQLGGTEAFFGQGTRLTVV.

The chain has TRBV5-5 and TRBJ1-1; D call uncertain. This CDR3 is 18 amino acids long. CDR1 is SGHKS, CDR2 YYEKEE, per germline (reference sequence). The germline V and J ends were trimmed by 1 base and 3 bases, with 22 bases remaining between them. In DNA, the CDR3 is TGTGCCAGCAGCTTGATTTTTGTAGGAGGGTTGGACCACACTGAAGCTTTCTTT. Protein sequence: CASSLIFVGGLDHTEAFF.